This T cell receptor (beta chain) stems from a study of cytomegalovirus exposure and HLA in healthy donors. About the research overall: There were around 100 million unique TCR beta sequences, drawn from 150 million to 200 million T cells, in an earlier analysis. Clustering assigned roughly 81% of the approximately 400 genotyped donors to the Caucasian-associated ancestry cluster.

Healthy bone marrow donors made up the donors. Findings and limits, study-wide: The study flagged approximately 180 TCR beta chains as cytomegalovirus-associated.

This clone was seen a handful of times. Its antigen is still unknown. The PCR had 60 Vbeta and 13 Jbeta primers. Here immunoSEQ multiplex PCR was the method, and the copy in TCRdb shows in-frame clones only, minus some. The sample contains around 99,000 clones, 76% of which appear only once. The clonotype was recovered from a woman aged 45-59 years in good health and CMV-seropositive. The material sequenced was PBMCs.

The CDR3, as DNA: TGTGCCAGCAGCCCCCGGGGGCAAGAGACCCAGTACTTC. Amino acids: CASSPRGQETQYF. The genes are TRBV13 and TRBJ2-5; D is perhaps TRBD2 (6 bases). Germline V gene sequence: CDR1 PRHDT, CDR2 FYEKMQ (reference sequence). CDR3 length: 13 amino acids. V shed 5 bases and J shed 2 bases, with 9 bases lying between them.